This T cell receptor (beta chain) was found in a study of blood T cell repertoires in COVID-19. In the study overall: The United States, Italy and Spain provided the acute and convalescent COVID-19 samples. PBMCs, B-cell-depleted T cells, or T cells were the source of the cDNA or gDNA that made up the material.

V gave up 6 bases and J gave up 9 bases; unmatched junction bases: 15. Germline CDR1 reads ENHRY; CDR2 reads SYGVKD. The CDR3 runs to 16 residues. The age range of participants was about 18 to 89 years, with residence in about 25 US areas. Sequenced by immunoSEQ multiplex PCR; TCRdb stores in-frame clones only, minus some. Of a few hundred thousand clones in the sample, 70% to 90% were seen once. This clonotype originated in a woman between 40 and 55 years old with acute COVID-19. The sample consisted of PBMCs or T cells enriched from blood (not recorded which). The V gene is TRBV10-3, the J gene TRBJ2-1; 9 positions match TRBD1. In DNA form, the CDR3 reads TGTGCCATCAGGCCCACCGGGACAGGGAAGCTCGGTGAGCAGTTCTTC. Its protein is CAIRPTGTGKLGEQFF.